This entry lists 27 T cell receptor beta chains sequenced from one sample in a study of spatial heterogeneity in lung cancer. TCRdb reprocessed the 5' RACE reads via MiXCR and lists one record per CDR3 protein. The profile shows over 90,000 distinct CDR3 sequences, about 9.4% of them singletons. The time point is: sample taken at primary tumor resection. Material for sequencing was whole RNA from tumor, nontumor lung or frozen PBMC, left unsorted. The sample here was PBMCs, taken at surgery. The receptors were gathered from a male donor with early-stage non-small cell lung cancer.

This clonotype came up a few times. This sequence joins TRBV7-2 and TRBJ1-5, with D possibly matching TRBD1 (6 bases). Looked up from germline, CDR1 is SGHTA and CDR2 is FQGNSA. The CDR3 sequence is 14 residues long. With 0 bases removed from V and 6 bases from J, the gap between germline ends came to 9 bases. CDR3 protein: CASSLAGTSQPQHF. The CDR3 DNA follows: TGTGCCAGCAGCTTAGCTGGGACAAGTCAGCCCCAGCATTTT.

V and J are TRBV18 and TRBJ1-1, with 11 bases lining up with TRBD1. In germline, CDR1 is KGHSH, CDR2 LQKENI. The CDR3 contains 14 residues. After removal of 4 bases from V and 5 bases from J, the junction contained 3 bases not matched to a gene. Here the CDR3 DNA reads TGTGCCAGCTCACGGACAGGGGGCAAAACTGAAGCTTTCTTT. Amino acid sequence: CASSRTGGKTEAFF.

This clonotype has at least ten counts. CDR3 sequence (DNA): TGTGCCAGCAGCCGGACTAGCGGGGGCTCCTACGAGCAGTACTTC. This codes for CASSRTSGGSYEQYF. The chain carries TRBV3-1 and TRBJ2-7; 13 bases fit TRBD2. V lost 4 bases, J lost 0 bases, and 0 bases stayed unmatched. This CDR3 spans 15 amino acids. Germline CDR1 and CDR2: LGHDT and YNNKEL (reference sequence).

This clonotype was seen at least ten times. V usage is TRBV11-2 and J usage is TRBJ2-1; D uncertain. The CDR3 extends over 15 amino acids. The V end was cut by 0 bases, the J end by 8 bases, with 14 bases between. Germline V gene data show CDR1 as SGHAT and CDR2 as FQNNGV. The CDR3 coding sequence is TGTGCCAGCAGCTTAGATAGATCAGGTCAGGATGAGCAGTTCTTC. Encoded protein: CASSLDRSGQDEQFF.

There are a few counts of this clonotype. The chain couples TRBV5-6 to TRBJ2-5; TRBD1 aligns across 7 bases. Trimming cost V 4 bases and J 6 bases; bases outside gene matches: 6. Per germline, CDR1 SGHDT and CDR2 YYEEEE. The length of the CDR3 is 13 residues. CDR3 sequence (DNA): TGTGCCAGCAGCCCCCAGGGGGTACAGACCCAGTACTTC. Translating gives CASSPQGVQTQYF.

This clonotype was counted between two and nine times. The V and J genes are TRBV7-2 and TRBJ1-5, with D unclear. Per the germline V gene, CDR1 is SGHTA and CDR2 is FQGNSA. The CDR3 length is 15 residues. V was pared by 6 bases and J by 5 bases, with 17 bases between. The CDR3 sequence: CASSQAGRLDQPQHF. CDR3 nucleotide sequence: TGTGCCAGCAGTCAGGCGGGGAGATTGGATCAGCCCCAGCATTTT.

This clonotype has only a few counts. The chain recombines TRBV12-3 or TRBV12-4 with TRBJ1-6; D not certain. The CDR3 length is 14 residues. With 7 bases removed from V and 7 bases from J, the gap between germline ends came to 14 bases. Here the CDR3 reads CASTGMEANSPLHF. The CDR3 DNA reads TGTGCCAGCACGGGGATGGAGGCGAATTCACCCCTCCACTTT.

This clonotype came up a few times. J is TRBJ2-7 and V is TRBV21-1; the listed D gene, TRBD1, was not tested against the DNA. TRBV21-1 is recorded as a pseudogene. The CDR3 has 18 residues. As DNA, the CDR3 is TGTGCCAGCAGGACGAAGGGGGCGAAGCCTTACCTTAGCTACGAGCAGTACTTC. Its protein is CASRTKGAKPYLSYEQYF.

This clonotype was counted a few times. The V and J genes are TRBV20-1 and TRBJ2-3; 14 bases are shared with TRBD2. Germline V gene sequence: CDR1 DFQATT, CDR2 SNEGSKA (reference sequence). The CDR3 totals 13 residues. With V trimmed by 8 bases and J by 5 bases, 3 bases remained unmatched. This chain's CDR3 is CSLGTSGRDTQYF. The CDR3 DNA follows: TGCAGTCTCGGGACTAGCGGGAGAGATACGCAGTATTTT.

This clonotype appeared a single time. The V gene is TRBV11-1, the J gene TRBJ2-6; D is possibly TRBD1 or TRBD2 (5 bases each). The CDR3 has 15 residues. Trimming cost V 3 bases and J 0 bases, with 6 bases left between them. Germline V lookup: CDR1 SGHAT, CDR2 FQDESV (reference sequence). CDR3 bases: TGTGCCAGCAGCTTTGGGGGCTCTGGGGCCAACGTCCTGACTTTC. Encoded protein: CASSFGGSGANVLTF.

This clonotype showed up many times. The CDR3 reads CSARLADTQYF. Here the CDR3 DNA reads TGCAGTGCAAGGCTGGCAGATACGCAGTATTTT. The chain carries TRBV20-1 and TRBJ2-3; D unresolved. Germline CDR1 reads DFQATT; CDR2 reads SNEGSKA (reference sequence). V was shortened by 6 bases and J by 4 bases, with 8 bases between the two germline ends. The CDR3 contains 11 residues.

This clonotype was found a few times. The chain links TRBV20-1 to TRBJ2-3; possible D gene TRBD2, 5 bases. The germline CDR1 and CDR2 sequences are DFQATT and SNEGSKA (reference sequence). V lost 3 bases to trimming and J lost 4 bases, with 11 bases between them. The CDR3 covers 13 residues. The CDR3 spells CSASPEVADTQYF. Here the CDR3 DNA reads TGCAGTGCTAGTCCGGAGGTGGCAGATACGCAGTATTTT.

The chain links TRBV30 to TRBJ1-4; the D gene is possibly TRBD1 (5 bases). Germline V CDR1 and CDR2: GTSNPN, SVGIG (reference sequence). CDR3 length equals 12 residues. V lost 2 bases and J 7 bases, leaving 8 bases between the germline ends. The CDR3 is CAWSRGGEKLFF. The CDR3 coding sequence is TGTGCCTGGAGTCGGGGGGGTGAAAAACTGTTTTTT.

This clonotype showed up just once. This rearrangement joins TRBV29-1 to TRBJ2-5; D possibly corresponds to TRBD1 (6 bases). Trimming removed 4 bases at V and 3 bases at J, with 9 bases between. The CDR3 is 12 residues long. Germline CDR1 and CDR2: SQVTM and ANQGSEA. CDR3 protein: CSVVTGKETQYF. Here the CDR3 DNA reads TGCAGCGTTGTCACAGGGAAAGAGACCCAGTACTTC.

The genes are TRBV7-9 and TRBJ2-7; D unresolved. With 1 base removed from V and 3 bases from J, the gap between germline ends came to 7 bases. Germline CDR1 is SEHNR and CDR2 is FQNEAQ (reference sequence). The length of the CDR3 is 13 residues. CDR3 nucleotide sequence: TGTGCCAGCAGCTTAGACCCATTCTACGAGCAGTACTTC. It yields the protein CASSLDPFYEQYF.

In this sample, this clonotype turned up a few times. The CDR3 coding sequence is TGTGCCAGCAGTTTCCAGGGGGACTATGGCTACACCTTC. Its protein is CASSFQGDYGYTF. J is TRBJ1-2 and V is TRBV6-2 or TRBV6-3, with TRBD1 matching over 7 bases. J was trimmed by 3 bases and V by 4 bases; bases with no gene match: 2. Germline V gene sequence: CDR1 MNHEY, CDR2 SVGEGT. The CDR3 has 13 amino acids.

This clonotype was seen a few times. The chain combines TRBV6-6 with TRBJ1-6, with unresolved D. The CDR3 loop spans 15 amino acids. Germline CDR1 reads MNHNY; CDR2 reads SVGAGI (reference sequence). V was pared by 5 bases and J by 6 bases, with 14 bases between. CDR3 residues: CASSPSGGPNSPLHF. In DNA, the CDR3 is TGTGCCAGCAGTCCTTCGGGAGGGCCTAATTCACCCCTCCACTTT.

CDR3 nucleotides: TGTGCCAGCAGCGGGAGCTCATGGAGCACAGATACGCAGTATTTT. Its protein is CASSGSSWSTDTQYF. The chain carries TRBV27 and TRBJ2-3; D is possibly TRBD2 (6 bases). The CDR3 is 15 amino acids. CDR1 and CDR2 (germline): MNHEY, SMNVEV (reference sequence). Trimming shortened V by 6 bases and J by 0 bases, and 13 bases separated the two germline ends.

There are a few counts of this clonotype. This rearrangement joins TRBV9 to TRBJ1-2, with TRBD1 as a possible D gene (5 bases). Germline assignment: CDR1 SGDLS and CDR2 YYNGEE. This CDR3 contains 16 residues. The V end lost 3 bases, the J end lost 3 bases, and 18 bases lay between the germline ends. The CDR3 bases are TGTGCCAGCAGCGCTGGGGGTCCCAGGGAGGACTATGGCTACACCTTC. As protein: CASSAGGPREDYGYTF.

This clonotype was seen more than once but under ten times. In DNA form, the CDR3 reads TGTGCCAGCAGCTTAGTGCGGGAGTTTAATGAGCAGTTCTTC. It translates to CASSLVREFNEQFF. The V call is TRBV7-9, the J call TRBJ2-1; TRBD2 aligns across 7 bases. With 1 base clipped from V and 7 bases from J, the junction kept 4 bases outside the gene matches. In germline, CDR1 is SEHNR, CDR2 FQNEAQ (reference sequence). This CDR3 has 14 amino acids.

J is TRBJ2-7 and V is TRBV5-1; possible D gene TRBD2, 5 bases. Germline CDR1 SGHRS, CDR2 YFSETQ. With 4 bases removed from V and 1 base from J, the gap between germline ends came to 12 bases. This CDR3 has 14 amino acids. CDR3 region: CASSESSPSYEQYF. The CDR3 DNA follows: TGCGCCAGCAGCGAATCTAGCCCTTCCTACGAGCAGTACTTC.

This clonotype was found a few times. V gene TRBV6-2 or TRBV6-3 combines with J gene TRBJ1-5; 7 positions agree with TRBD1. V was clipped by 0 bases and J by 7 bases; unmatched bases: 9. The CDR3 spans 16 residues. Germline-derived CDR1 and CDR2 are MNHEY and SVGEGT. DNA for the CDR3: TGTGCCAGCAGTTACTCGATTGCAGGGGGTTGGCAGCCCCAGCATTTT. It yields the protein CASSYSIAGGWQPQHF.

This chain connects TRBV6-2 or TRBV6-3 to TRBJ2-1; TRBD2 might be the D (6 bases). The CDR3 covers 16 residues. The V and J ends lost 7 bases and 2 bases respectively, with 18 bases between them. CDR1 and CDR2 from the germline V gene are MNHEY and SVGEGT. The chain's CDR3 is CASIGRKEGPYNEQFF. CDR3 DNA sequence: TGTGCCAGCATTGGACGGAAGGAGGGGCCCTACAATGAGCAGTTCTTC.

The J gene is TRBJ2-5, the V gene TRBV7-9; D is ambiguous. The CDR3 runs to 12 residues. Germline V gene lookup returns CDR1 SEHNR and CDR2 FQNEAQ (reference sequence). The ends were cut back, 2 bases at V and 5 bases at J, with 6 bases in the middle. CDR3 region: CASSLLGETQYF. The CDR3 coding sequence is TGTGCCAGCAGCTTATTGGGGGAGACCCAGTACTTC.

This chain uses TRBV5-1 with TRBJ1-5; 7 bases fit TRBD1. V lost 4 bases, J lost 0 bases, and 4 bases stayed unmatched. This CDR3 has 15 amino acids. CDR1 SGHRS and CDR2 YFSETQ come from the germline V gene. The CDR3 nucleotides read TGCGCCAGCAGCGAAGGGACAGCTAGCAATCAGCCCCAGCATTTT. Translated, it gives CASSEGTASNQPQHF.

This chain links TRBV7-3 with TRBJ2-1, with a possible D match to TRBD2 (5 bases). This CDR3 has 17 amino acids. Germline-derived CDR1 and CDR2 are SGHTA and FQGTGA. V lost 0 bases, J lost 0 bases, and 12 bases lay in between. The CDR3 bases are TGTGCCAGCAGCTTAACAGGGAGCGGAAGCTCCTACAATGAGCAGTTCTTC. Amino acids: CASSLTGSGSSYNEQFF.

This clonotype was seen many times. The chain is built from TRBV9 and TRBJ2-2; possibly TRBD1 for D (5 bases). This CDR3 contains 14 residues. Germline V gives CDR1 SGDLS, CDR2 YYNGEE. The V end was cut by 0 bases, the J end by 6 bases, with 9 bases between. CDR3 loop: CASSVEGRAGELFF. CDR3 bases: TGTGCCAGCAGCGTAGAGGGCAGGGCCGGGGAGCTGTTTTTT.